This T cell receptor (beta chain) was identified during a study of molecular identifiers for immune sequencing clone quantification. Study observations and caveats: Clonotypes surpassing 20 RNA copies contained over 98% of effector molecules, versus under 1% in naive cells. Because of identical TCR molecules sharing a barcode, sizes of highly expanded clones could be underestimated.

Sorting selected naive CD8 T cells with a CD8+CD4-CCR7+CD45RA+ phenotype. The authors built bulk TCR libraries by previously described methods with listed TCR primers. TCRdb reprocessed the PCR reads via MiXCR and lists one record per CDR3 protein. The sample lists approximately 9,800 distinct CDR3 sequences, 15% to 20% seen once, with roughly 2% in the top ten. Deletions cut 5 bases from V and 0 bases from J, with 15 bases between. The CDR3 totals 15 residues. The V gene's germline CDR1 is DFQATT and CDR2 SNEGSKA (reference sequence). This clonotype is labeled medium-sized. The target antigen is unknown.

This chain links TRBV20-1 with TRBJ2-3, with D possibly matching TRBD1 (6 bases). The specimen sequenced was naive CD8+ T cells from blood, with Jurkat cell RNA spiked in. This sample's subset: FACS-sorted CD8+CD4-CCR7+CD45RA+ naive T cells. The TCR was taken from a human donor in good health. Some libraries in this study had Jurkat cell RNA spiked in. Written as DNA, the CDR3 is TGCAGTGCTGCTAAACTGGACAGTAGCACAGATACGCAGTATTTT. This sequence encodes CSAAKLDSSTDTQYF.